The T cell receptor (beta chain) under discussion was sequenced for a study of T cell changes during pregnancy in multiple sclerosis. Generated by immunoSEQ multiplex PCR, the TCRdb table keeps only in-frame clones and is missing some. The sample lists 29,000 or so clones, around 90% occurring once. The CDR3 totals 15 residues. The chain has TRBV21-1 and TRBJ2-4; the D call TRBD1 from the table was never checked on the DNA. TRBV21-1 has pseudogene status. This sequence originates from a female donor with multiple sclerosis, enrolled in a pregnancy study. The sample here was CD4+ T cells from peripheral blood mononuclear cells, taken in the first trimester of pregnancy. The DNA of the CDR3 is TGTGCCAGCAGCCTCCGAGGGGACAGGGAGGACATTCAGTACTTC. This sequence encodes CASSLRGDREDIQYF.